The text below deals with one T cell receptor beta chain. Germline CDR1 and CDR2: SGHRS and YFSETQ. There are 16 residues in the CDR3. V lost 3 bases to trimming and J lost 4 bases; unmatched junction nucleotides: 7. Authors' methods: Amplification from reference gene primers served as the basis for estimated nucleated cell counts. Repertoires were generated with immunoSEQ multiplex PCR, while TCRdb's copy carries only in-frame clones and drops some. V, J and clone size reflect that table, while D and trimming were determined from the DNA. The sample carries fewer than 250,000 clones, more than 75% recorded once. The sample belongs to a study of blood T cell repertoires in COVID-19. About the research overall: Both acute and convalescent COVID-19 samples were obtained from the United States, Italy and Spain. T cells, B-cell-depleted T cells, or PBMCs supplied cDNA or gDNA.

The V call is TRBV5-1, the J call TRBJ2-1, with TRBD2 identical over 10 bases. Sequenced material: peripheral blood. This clonotype was obtained from a human donor in a cohort sampled during active COVID-19. CDR3 coding DNA: TGCGCCAGCAGCTCCCTAGCGGGAGCGGGTTACAATGAGCAGTTCTTC. Protein sequence: CASSSLAGAGYNEQFF.